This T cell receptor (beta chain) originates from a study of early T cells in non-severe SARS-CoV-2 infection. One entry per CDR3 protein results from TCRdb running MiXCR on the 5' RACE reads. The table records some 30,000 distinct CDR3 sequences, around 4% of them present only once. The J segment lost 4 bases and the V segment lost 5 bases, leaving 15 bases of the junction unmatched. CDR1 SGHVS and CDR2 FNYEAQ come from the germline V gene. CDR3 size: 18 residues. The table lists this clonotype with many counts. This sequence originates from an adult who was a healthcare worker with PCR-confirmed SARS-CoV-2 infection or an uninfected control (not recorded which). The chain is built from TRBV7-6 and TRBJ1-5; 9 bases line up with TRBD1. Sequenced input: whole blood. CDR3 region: CASSPWDRDNSGNQPQHF. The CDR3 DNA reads TGTGCCAGCAGCCCTTGGGACAGGGATAATTCGGGGAATCAGCCCCAGCATTTT.